What follows is one TCR beta chain and its context. This record belongs to a study of blood T cell repertoires in COVID-19. On the study more broadly: Researchers got acute and convalescent COVID-19 samples from the United States, Italy and Spain. In each case, the material was cDNA or gDNA derived from T cells, B-cell-depleted T cells, or PBMCs.

Germline CDR1 reads MDHEN; CDR2 reads SYDVKM. The CDR3 runs 17 residues. V lost 8 bases and J lost 3; bases outside the gene matches: 11. Original data processing: Amplification with reference gene primers provided the estimates of nucleated cell counts. The table came from immunoSEQ multiplex PCR; TCRdb's copy has only in-frame clones and leaves some out. That table gives V, J and clone size, and the DNA gave D and trimming. The table shows about 110,000 clones, with 88% occurring only once. The clonotype originates from a woman in her 50s with acute or convalescent COVID-19. What was sequenced was peripheral blood. This chain joins TRBV28 and TRBJ1-6; 9 bases align to TRBD1. CDR3 sequence (DNA): TGTGCCAGCGATCAAAGACAGGGGGTCAACTATAATTCACCCCTCCACTTT. It encodes CASDQRQGVNYNSPLHF.